This TCR beta chain was captured in a study of blood T cell repertoires in COVID-19. In the study overall: COVID-19 samples, acute and convalescent, were from the United States, Italy and Spain. PBMCs, B-cell-depleted T cells, or T cells provided the cDNA or gDNA that made up the material.

Only in-frame clones appear in the TCRdb table, and some are missing; sequencing was by immunoSEQ multiplex PCR. The sample lists around 140,000 clones, approximately 88% occurring once. Only a few counts were recorded for this clone. The sequencing input was peripheral blood. This clonotype originated in a woman in her forties or fifties with acute or convalescent COVID-19.

The CDR3 loop reads CASSPGQGNSPLHF. CDR3 DNA: TGCGCCAGCAGCCCGGGACAGGGGAATTCACCCCTCCACTTT. The rearrangement links TRBV4-1 to TRBJ1-6; TRBD1 agrees at 10 bases. V was clipped by 4 bases and J by 7 bases; unmatched bases: 1. This CDR3 has 14 amino acids. Germline V gives CDR1 MGHRA, CDR2 YSYEKL.